These 31 T cell receptor beta chains were sequenced from one sample in a study of shared clonotypes between healthy human individuals. Profiling relied on immunoSEQ multiplex PCR, and the TCRdb table lists in-frame clones only, not all of them. This table has about 600,000 clones, roughly four fifths appearing once. The sequencing input was PBMCs. The source of these receptors is a woman aged 40 to 55 in good health. Some clones in this sample may be carry-over from other donors' samples.

The V and J genes are TRBV5-4 and TRBJ2-7, with D hard to call. The V and J ends lost 0 bases and 7 bases respectively, with 8 bases between them. This CDR3 has 12 residues. Germline V gives CDR1 SGHNT, CDR2 YYREEE (reference sequence). The CDR3 here is CASSLAGREQYF. The CDR3 DNA follows: TGTGCCAGCAGCTTGGCGGGTCGAGAGCAGTACTTC.

The V and J genes are TRBV5-5 and TRBJ1-5, with D hard to call. This CDR3 is 12 amino acids long. Germline V gene lookup returns CDR1 SGHKS and CDR2 YYEKEE (reference sequence). The ends were cut back, 0 bases at V and 3 bases at J, with 1 base in the middle. The CDR3 DNA follows: TGTGCCAGCAGCTTGGCCAATCAGCCCCAGCATTTT. Its translation: CASSLANQPQHF.

The V call is TRBV6-6, the J call TRBJ2-7; weak D call: TRBD1 (6 bases). Germline-derived CDR1 and CDR2 are MNHNY and SVGAGI (reference sequence). The CDR3 is 15 residues long. The V and J ends lost 6 bases and 6 bases respectively, with 21 bases between them. The chain's CDR3 is CASRAQGFQPGEQYF. The CDR3 nucleotides read TGTGCCAGCAGGGCACAGGGCTTTCAACCCGGCGAGCAGTACTTC.

The chain employs TRBV30 and TRBJ2-7, with 10 nucleotides matching TRBD2. J lost 2 bases, V lost 5 bases, and 9 bases had no gene match. Germline V lookup: CDR1 GTSNPN, CDR2 SVGIG (reference sequence). The CDR3 extends over 15 amino acids. The CDR3 nucleotides are TGTGCCTGGGGGGATAGCGGGAGGCCTGCCTACGAGCAGTACTTC. Its protein is CAWGDSGRPAYEQYF.

This clone has more than one count but fewer than ten. The chain uses TRBV6-1 and TRBJ1-4, with D tentatively TRBD1 (5 bases). The CDR3 is 13 residues long. V shed 7 bases and J shed 8 bases, with 14 bases lying between them. CDR1 is MNHNS and CDR2 is SASEGT in the germline V gene. CDR3 nucleotides: TGTGCCAGCAAGGGGCTGATTACCGAAAAACTGTTTTTT. It yields the protein CASKGLITEKLFF.

The V and J genes are TRBV9 and TRBJ2-3; 9 bases fit TRBD2. Germline-derived CDR1 and CDR2 are SGDLS and YYNGEE. The V and J ends lost 2 bases and 2 bases, in that order; junction bases with no gene match: 3. This CDR3 is 15 amino acids long. The CDR3 DNA is TGTGCCAGCAGCGTTAGCGGGAGCTACACAGATACGCAGTATTTT. Translated: CASSVSGSYTDTQYF.

The gene calls are TRBV10-2 and TRBJ2-1; 10 bases fit TRBD2. Germline V lookup: CDR1 WSHSY, CDR2 SAAADI. Germline trimming cut 7 bases from V and 1 base from J; bases unmatched to any gene: 16. The CDR3 runs to 19 residues. The CDR3 is CASISGVAGGSWSYNEQFF. The DNA for the CDR3 is TGCGCCAGCATCTCCGGGGTAGCGGGAGGTAGTTGGTCCTACAATGAGCAGTTCTTC.

This chain links TRBV7-2 with TRBJ1-2, with D unresolved. Between the trimmed V and J ends, which lost 4 bases and 7 bases, there was a span of 10 bases. The CDR3 has 12 residues. CDR1 and CDR2 (germline): SGHTA, FQGNSA. The DNA for the CDR3 is TGTGCCAGCAGCTCCTTTAAGAGTGGCTACACCTTC. Protein product: CASSSFKSGYTF.

V gene TRBV6-5 combines with J gene TRBJ1-2; no clear D gene. V lost 6 bases and J 2 bases, leaving 7 bases between the germline ends. Germline V gene sequence: CDR1 MNHEY, CDR2 SVGAGI. This CDR3 is built from 12 residues. As DNA, the CDR3 is TGTGCCAGCAGCGACACAAACTATGGCTACACCTTC. Translated, it gives CASSDTNYGYTF.

The CDR3 sequence is CASSMRTNGEKLFF. CDR3 DNA sequence: TGTGCCAGTAGTATGAGGACAAACGGTGAAAAACTGTTTTTT. The rearrangement uses TRBV19 and TRBJ1-4; a weak D match, TRBD1 (5 bases). The CDR3 consists of 14 residues. Germline CDR1 and CDR2: LNHDA and SQIVND (reference sequence). V lost 3 bases, J lost 7 bases, and 12 bases lay in between.

With respect to this clone: Other DNA sequences within the sample encode an identical CDR3. V gene TRBV15 combines with J gene TRBJ2-3; D gene uncertain. Trimming left V 0 bases short and J 3 bases short, with 10 bases between. The CDR3 is 15 residues long. Germline V gene lookup returns CDR1 LNHNV and CDR2 YYDKDF (reference sequence). The DNA of the CDR3 is TGTGCCACCAGCAGAGATCGGGTGAGGACAGATACGCAGTATTTT. It yields the protein CATSRDRVRTDTQYF.

Points on this clone: It is likely a read error: a sequence one base away is far more abundant. The chain carries TRBV30 and TRBJ2-3; the D is unclear. The V gene's germline CDR1 is GTSNPN and CDR2 SVGIG (reference sequence). This CDR3 has 12 amino acids. V lost 0 bases, J lost 8 bases, and 9 bases lay in between. The CDR3 sequence is CAWSVWRCTQYF. The CDR3 bases are TGTGCCTGGAGTGTATGGCGGTGTACGCAGTATTTT.

The rearrangement uses TRBV7-3 and TRBJ2-1; D gene ambiguous. With 3 bases removed from V and 0 bases from J, the gap between germline ends came to 12 bases. The germline V gene encodes CDR1 SGHTA and CDR2 FQGTGA. The CDR3 length is 16 residues. This chain's CDR3 is CASSLGGSSSYNEQFF. CDR3 DNA: TGTGCCAGCAGCTTGGGCGGCTCTAGCTCCTACAATGAGCAGTTCTTC.

The chain uses TRBV2 and TRBJ2-7; TRBD1 agrees at 8 bases. This CDR3 has 15 amino acids. Trimming removed 8 bases from V and 6 bases from J; junction bases left unmatched: 15. In germline, CDR1 is SNHLY, CDR2 FYNNEI. CDR3 protein: CASSYRGQGNSEQYF. CDR3 in DNA: TGTGCCAGCTCCTACCGAGGACAGGGTAATAGCGAGCAGTACTTC.

This clone was seen a few times. The chain joins TRBV14 to TRBJ2-7; D may be TRBD1 (6 bases). Germline CDR1 reads SGHDN; CDR2 reads FVKESK. There are 16 residues in the CDR3. Trimming shortened V by 0 bases and J by 2 bases, and 14 bases separated the two germline ends. CDR3 region: CASSQDRGLPPYEQYF. The DNA for the CDR3 is TGTGCCAGCAGCCAAGACAGGGGCCTGCCCCCCTACGAGCAGTACTTC.

The rearrangement joins TRBV7-9 to TRBJ1-4; TRBD1 matches at 7 bases. Germline lookup yields CDR1 SEHNR and CDR2 FQNEAQ (reference sequence). The V gene end was trimmed by 3 bases and the J gene end by 4 bases; junction bases not matched to a gene: 2. This CDR3 comprises 14 residues. CDR3 sequence: CASSFRGDNEKLFF. CDR3 bases: TGTGCCAGCAGCTTCAGGGGGGATAATGAAAAACTGTTTTTT.

The CDR3 here is CASSQVVEREQYF. The CDR3 DNA follows: TGCGCCAGCAGCCAAGTGGTGGAGCGCGAGCAGTACTTC. The chain has TRBV4-1 and TRBJ2-7; D gene ambiguous. Germline loops: CDR1 MGHRA, CDR2 YSYEKL. The V end was cut by 1 base, the J end by 6 bases, with 10 bases between. This CDR3 has 13 residues.

The rearrangement links TRBV6-5 to TRBJ2-1; D possibly corresponds to TRBD2 (6 bases). The CDR3 is made up of 16 amino acids. Trimming removed 2 bases at V and 0 bases at J, with 11 bases between. CDR1 and CDR2 (germline): MNHEY, SVGAGI. This chain's CDR3 is CASSYGGGGSYNEQFF. For the CDR3, the DNA is TGTGCCAGCAGTTACGGTGGGGGAGGCTCCTACAATGAGCAGTTCTTC.

The chain has TRBV28 and TRBJ1-2, with 8 bases matching TRBD1. The germline gives CDR1 MDHEN, CDR2 SYDVKM. CDR3 length: 13 residues. The V segment lost 4 bases and the J segment 8 bases; nucleotides outside the gene matches: 6. CDR3 residues: CASSSGQGRGYTF. CDR3 coding DNA: TGTGCCAGCAGTTCCGGACAGGGTCGCGGCTACACCTTC.

This clone was observed once. The chain recombines TRBV7-2 with TRBJ2-5; 9 bases fit TRBD2. The ends lost 1 base at V and 4 bases at J; junction bases unmatched: 7. This CDR3 is 16 amino acids long. Germline values: CDR1 SGHTA, CDR2 FQGNSA. CDR3 DNA: TGTGCCAGCAGCTTAGTGGTGCTAGCGGGAATAGAGACCCAGTACTTC. Amino acids: CASSLVVLAGIETQYF. Together with reference TRBV7-2 and TRBJ2-5, the CDR3 gives the full variable domain: GAGVSQSPSNKVTEKGKDVELRCDPISGHTALYWYRQSLGQGLEFLIYFQGNSAPDKSGLPSDRFSAERTGGSVSTLTIQRTQQEDSAVYLCASSLVVLAGIETQYFGPGTRLLVL.

As regards this clone: The same CDR3 arises from other DNA sequences in this sample as well. The V call is TRBV5-1, the J call TRBJ2-5, with D perhaps matching TRBD2 (5 bases). This CDR3 is 13 amino acids long. CDR1 and CDR2 (germline): SGHRS, YFSETQ. V dropped 4 bases and J dropped 1 base, with 8 bases sitting between them. The CDR3 sequence is CASSPGIQETQYF. In nucleotides, the CDR3 is TGCGCCAGCAGCCCCGGGATCCAAGAGACCCAGTACTTC.

The V gene is TRBV30, the J gene TRBJ1-2, with D unclear. The CDR3 consists of 15 residues. Trimming shortened V by 0 bases and J by 1 base, and 12 bases separated the two germline ends. CDR1 is GTSNPN and CDR2 is SVGIG in the germline V gene (reference sequence). The CDR3 DNA reads TGTGCCTGGAGTGTATTTCCACAAATTAACTATGGCTACACCTTC. Its protein is CAWSVFPQINYGYTF. The full variable domain, rest sourced from reference TRBV30 and TRBJ1-2, is SQTIHQWPATLVQPVGSPLSLECTVEGTSNPNLYWYRQAAGRGLQLLFYSVGIGQISSEVPQNLSASRPQDRQFILSSKKLLLSDSGFYLCAWSVFPQINYGYTFGSGTRLTVV.

This rearrangement joins TRBV7-9 to TRBJ1-2; D uncertain. The CDR3 spans 14 residues. Trimming took off 0 bases at V and 1 base at J, with 6 bases between the two ends. Germline values: CDR1 SEHNR, CDR2 FQNEAQ (reference sequence). CDR3 amino acids: CASSLAYLNYGYTF. As DNA, the CDR3 is TGTGCCAGCAGCTTAGCATACCTTAACTATGGCTACACCTTC.

The chain is built from TRBV9 and TRBJ2-7; a weak D match, TRBD2 (6 bases). The CDR3 loop spans 14 amino acids. Trimming pared 0 bases from V and 4 bases from J, leaving 11 bases between. From germline, CDR1 is SGDLS and CDR2 YYNGEE. For the CDR3, the DNA is TGTGCCAGCAGCGTAGACGGGAGTAGGTACGAGCAGTACTTC. The encoded protein is CASSVDGSRYEQYF.

The chain couples TRBV25-1 to TRBJ2-7; 9 bases align to TRBD1. The CDR3 length is 14 residues. CDR1 and CDR2 (germline): MGHDK, SYGVNS. V shed 5 bases, J shed 5 bases, and the junction held 7 bases outside the gene matches. The CDR3 spells CASSPRTGVNEQYF. CDR3 nucleotides: TGTGCCAGCAGTCCGCGGACAGGGGTTAACGAGCAGTACTTC.

The rearrangement links TRBV15 to TRBJ2-7; tentative D call: TRBD2 (5 bases). The CDR3 runs 14 residues. V was clipped by 4 bases and J by 6 bases, with 16 bases between them. Germline V lookup: CDR1 LNHNV, CDR2 YYDKDF (reference sequence). In nucleotides, the CDR3 is TGTGCCACCAGCATAAACGTAGAGAGGGTCGAGCAGTACTTC. Its translation: CATSINVERVEQYF.

The chain combines TRBV30 with TRBJ2-6, with TRBD1 matching 8 bases. V lost 4 bases to trimming and J lost 2 bases; unmatched junction nucleotides: 4. The germline V gene encodes CDR1 GTSNPN and CDR2 SVGIG (reference sequence). The CDR3 is 15 amino acids. CDR3 sequence reads: CAWNKDRAGANVLTF. In DNA, the CDR3 is TGTGCCTGGAATAAGGACAGGGCTGGGGCCAACGTCCTGACTTTC.

This clone was seen many times. The chain links TRBV30 to TRBJ1-6; D is undetermined. The length of the CDR3 is 12 residues. V was shortened by 0 bases and J by 5 bases, with 2 bases between the two germline ends. Germline CDR1 is GTSNPN and CDR2 is SVGIG (reference sequence). The CDR3 here is CAWSVNNSPLHF. CDR3 sequence (DNA): TGTGCCTGGAGTGTAAATAATTCACCCCTCCACTTT. Full variable domain (outside the CDR3, taken from reference TRBV30 and TRBJ1-6): SQTIHQWPATLVQPVGSPLSLECTVEGTSNPNLYWYRQAAGRGLQLLFYSVGIGQISSEVPQNLSASRPQDRQFILSSKKLLLSDSGFYLCAWSVNNSPLHFGNGTRLTVT.

The chain is built from TRBV27 and TRBJ1-4, with D unclear. CDR1 and CDR2 (germline): MNHEY, SMNVEV (reference sequence). The V end was cut by 5 bases, the J end by 3 bases, with 10 bases between. The CDR3 sequence is 14 residues long. CDR3 in amino acids: CASSPGLANEKLFF. CDR3 DNA: TGTGCCAGCAGTCCAGGTTTAGCTAATGAAAAACTGTTTTTT.

A single count supports this clone. This chain connects TRBV5-8 to TRBJ2-2, with TRBD2 matching 7 bases. The CDR3 spans 17 residues. V lost 4 bases and J lost 1; bases outside the gene matches: 10. Germline V CDR1 and CDR2: SGHTS, YDEGEE. The chain's CDR3 is CASSLVPTSRNTGELFF. Here the CDR3 DNA reads TGTGCCAGCAGCCTGGTCCCGACTAGCCGGAACACCGGGGAGCTGTTTTTT.

Regarding this clone: The same CDR3 can be traced to other DNA sequences in this sample. The V call is TRBV5-1, the J call TRBJ2-5; the D gene is possibly TRBD1 (6 bases). The CDR3 length is 14 residues. V lost 0 bases, J lost 3 bases, and 9 bases lay in between. CDR1 and CDR2 (germline): SGHRS, YFSETQ. The DNA of the CDR3 is TGCGCCAGCAGCTTGGGGGCAGGGGAAGAGACCCAGTACTTC. This sequence encodes CASSLGAGEETQYF.